This TCR beta chain was captured in a study of blood T cell repertoires in COVID-19. The repertoire was sequenced with immunoSEQ multiplex PCR; TCRdb's copy has only in-frame clones and lacks some. The sample lists around 150,000 clones; approximately 88% were seen once. This receptor was taken from a man in his sixties or seventies with acute or convalescent COVID-19. Sample: peripheral blood.

The DNA for the CDR3 is TGTGCCAGCAGCCTAGAACGGGTCGGGGAGCTGTTTTTT. Its protein is CASSLERVGELFF. The chain employs TRBV6-5 and TRBJ2-2; D remains unclear. The V end lost 6 bases, the J end lost 7 bases, and 12 bases lay between the germline ends. From germline, CDR1 is MNHEY and CDR2 SVGAGI. The CDR3 length is 13 residues.